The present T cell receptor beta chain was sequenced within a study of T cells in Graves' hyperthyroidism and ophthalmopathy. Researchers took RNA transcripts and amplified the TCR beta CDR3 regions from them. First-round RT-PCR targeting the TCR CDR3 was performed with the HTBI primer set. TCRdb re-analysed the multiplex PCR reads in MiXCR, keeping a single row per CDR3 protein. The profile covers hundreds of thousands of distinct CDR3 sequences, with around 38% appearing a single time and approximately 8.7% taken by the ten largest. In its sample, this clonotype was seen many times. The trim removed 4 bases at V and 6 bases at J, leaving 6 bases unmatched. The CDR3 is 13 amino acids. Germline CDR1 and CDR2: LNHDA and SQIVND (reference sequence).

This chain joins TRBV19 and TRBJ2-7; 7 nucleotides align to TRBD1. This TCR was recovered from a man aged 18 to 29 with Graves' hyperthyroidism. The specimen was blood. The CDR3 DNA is TGTGCCAGTAGTACCGGACAGGTGGTCGAGCAGTACTTC. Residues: CASSTGQVVEQYF.